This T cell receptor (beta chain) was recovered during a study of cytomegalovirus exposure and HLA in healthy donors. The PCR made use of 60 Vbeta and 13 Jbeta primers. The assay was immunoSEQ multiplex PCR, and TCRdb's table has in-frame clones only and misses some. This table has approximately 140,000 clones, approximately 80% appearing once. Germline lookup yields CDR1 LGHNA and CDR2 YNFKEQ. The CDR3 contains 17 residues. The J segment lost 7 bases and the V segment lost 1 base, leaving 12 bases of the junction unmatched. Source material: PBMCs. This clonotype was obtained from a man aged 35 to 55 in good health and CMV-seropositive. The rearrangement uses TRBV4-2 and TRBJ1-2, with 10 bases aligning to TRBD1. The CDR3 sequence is CASSQVRRQTGGIGYTF. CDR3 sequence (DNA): TGTGCCAGCAGCCAAGTAAGAAGACAGACAGGGGGCATTGGCTACACCTTC.